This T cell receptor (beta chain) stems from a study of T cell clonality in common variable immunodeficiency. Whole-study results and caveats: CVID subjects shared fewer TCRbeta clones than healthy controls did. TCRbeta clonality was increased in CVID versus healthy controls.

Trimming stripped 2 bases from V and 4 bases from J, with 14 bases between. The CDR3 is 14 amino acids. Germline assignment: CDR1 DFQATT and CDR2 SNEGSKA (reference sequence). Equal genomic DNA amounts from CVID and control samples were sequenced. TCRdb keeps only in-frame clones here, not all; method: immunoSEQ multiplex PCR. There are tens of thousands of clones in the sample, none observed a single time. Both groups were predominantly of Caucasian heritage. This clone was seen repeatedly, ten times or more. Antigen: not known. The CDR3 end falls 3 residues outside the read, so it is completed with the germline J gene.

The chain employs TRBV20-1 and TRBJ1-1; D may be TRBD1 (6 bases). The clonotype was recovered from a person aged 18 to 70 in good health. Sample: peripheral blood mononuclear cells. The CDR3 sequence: CSARRGHLSTEAFF. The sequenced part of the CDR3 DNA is TGCAGTGCTAGAAGGGGACACCTTTCCACTGAA.